This is a list of T cell receptor beta chains from one sample in a study of cytomegalovirus exposure and HLA in healthy donors. The method was immunoSEQ multiplex PCR; TCRdb's version includes in-frame clones alone and lacks a portion of them. The profile shows about 200,000 clones, approximately 80% of them singletons. The sequenced sample consisted of PBMCs. These receptors were obtained from a man in his fifties or sixties in good health and CMV-seronegative. Each CDR3 is given with its conserved first and last residue. A D gene is named only where the DNA matches it firmly. Some rows have no size entry. The others give once, few or many, or a class for an expanded clone.

TRBV6-5,-,TRBJ1-1,-,TGTGCCAGCAGTTACTCGCCTGGAGCAGGGTTTGAAGCTTTCTTT,CASSYSPGAGFEAFF
TRBV28,-,TRBJ1-5,-,TGTGCCAGCAGTTTATCGAGGGTGCGTCAGCCCCAGCATTTT,CASSLSRVRQPQHF
TRBV5-1,TRBD1,TRBJ2-7,-,TGCGCCAGCAGCTTGGTAGGGGGCGCTTACGAGCAGTACTTC,CASSLVGGAYEQYF
TRBV5-1,-,TRBJ2-7,-,TGCGCCAGCAGCTTCCAACAGGGCTACGAGCAGTACTTC,CASSFQQGYEQYF
TRBV7-8,-,TRBJ2-3,-,TGTGCCAGCAGCCCAGGGCACCAGACTAGCACAGATACGCAGTATTTT,CASSPGHQTSTDTQYF
TRBV6-8,TRBD2,TRBJ2-5,few,TGTGCCAGCTCCAGAGAGCGGGAGTTGTCGGAGACCCAGTACTTC,CASSRERELSETQYF
TRBV11-1,TRBD2,TRBJ2-4,-,TGTGCCAGCAGCCCCCAAAGTTTTAGCGGGGCCAAAAACATTCAGTACTTC,CASSPQSFSGAKNIQYF
TRBV19,TRBD2,TRBJ2-1,-,TGTGCCAGTAGTATTAAGACTAGCGGACACTACAATGAGCAGTTCTTC,CASSIKTSGHYNEQFF
TRBV7-3,TRBD2,TRBJ2-3,once,TGTGCCAGCAGCTTAATCCCGCGGGAGCTTACAGATACGCAGTATTTT,CASSLIPRELTDTQYF
TRBV9,-,TRBJ2-2,few,TGTGCCAGCAGCGCTAGTGTTACCGGGGAGCTGTTTTTT,CASSASVTGELFF
TRBV20-1,-,TRBJ1-2,-,TGCAGTGCTAGAACGGACTATGGCTACACCTTC,CSARTDYGYTF
TRBV7-9,-,TRBJ2-1,-,TGTGCCAGCAGCTTGGGGAGCGTAAATGAGCAGTTCTTC,CASSLGSVNEQFF
TRBV5-6,-,TRBJ2-7,-,TGTGCCAGCAGCTTGGCGGCAGGGTGGTACGAGCAGTACTTC,CASSLAAGWYEQYF
TRBV28,-,TRBJ2-6,few,TGTGCCAGCAGTTTGGCGGGGGCACTCTCTGGGGCCAACGTCCTGACTTTC,CASSLAGALSGANVLTF
TRBV29-1,-,TRBJ2-2,-,TGCAGCGACAGGCTCAGGTACACCGGGGAGCTGTTTTTT,CSDRLRYTGELFF
TRBV10-1,-,TRBJ2-2,-,TGCGCCAGCAGGAGGGATCCGGACACCGGGGAGCTGTTTTTT,CASRRDPDTGELFF
TRBV11-2,TRBD2,TRBJ2-2,-,TGTGCCAGCAGCTCCCGGACTAGCGGGAGGGCCGTCGGGGAGCTGTTTTTT,CASSSRTSGRAVGELFF
TRBV28,-,TRBJ1-5,-,TGTGCCAGCAGAACCGACACTCTGGGCAATCAGCCCCAGCATTTT,CASRTDTLGNQPQHF
TRBV27,-,TRBJ2-7,-,TGTGCCAGCAGTTCCACAGGGCCTGTGGGGGAGCAGTACTTC,CASSSTGPVGEQYF
TRBV30,-,TRBJ2-5,once,TGTGCCTGGAGTGTACAGGCCCAAGAGACCCAGTACTTC,CAWSVQAQETQYF
TRBV19,-,TRBJ1-5,once,TGTGCCAGTAATAACGCGAGGGCCCGCAATCAGCCCCAGCATTTT,CASNNARARNQPQHF
TRBV16,-,TRBJ1-4,-,TGTGCCAGCAGCCAAAAGAGGACCGAGGGAAAACTGTTTTTT,CASSQKRTEGKLFF
TRBV9,-,TRBJ2-1,-,TGTGCCAGCAGCGTAGTTGCGGGATTCTCCTACAATGAGCAGTTCTTC,CASSVVAGFSYNEQFF
TRBV5-1,TRBD1,TRBJ2-3,few,TGCGCCAGCAGGACGACAGGGGGCGCAGATACGCAGTATTTT,CASRTTGGADTQYF
TRBV30,-,TRBJ1-2,once,TGTGCCTGGAGTGTACAGGGCAGGGACTATGGCTACACCTTC,CAWSVQGRDYGYTF
TRBV7-2,TRBD1,TRBJ1-2,few,TGTGCCAGCAGCTTAGGTAGGACAGGGAACTATGGCTACACCTTC,CASSLGRTGNYGYTF
TRBV5-1,TRBD1,TRBJ2-5,-,TGCGCCAGCAGCTCCGGGACAGGGGGCGCGGAGGAGACCCAGTACTTC,CASSSGTGGAEETQYF
TRBV13,-,TRBJ2-2,few,TGTGCCAGCAGCCCTAGCGCCGGGGAGCTGTTTTTT,CASSPSAGELFF
TRBV30,TRBD1,TRBJ2-2,many,TGTGCCTGGAGTGTAAAGGGACAGGACACCGGGGAGCTGTTTTTT,CAWSVKGQDTGELFF
TRBV5-1,-,TRBJ1-5,-,TGCGCCAGCAGCCCGCAGGGTTGGGATCAGCCCCAGCATTTT,CASSPQGWDQPQHF
TRBV7-2,-,TRBJ2-7,-,TGTGCCAGCAGCTTGGGACCAGGGGCCTACGAGCAGTACTTC,CASSLGPGAYEQYF
TRBV5-1,-,TRBJ2-1,-,TGCGCCAGCAGCTTCGGGTCTCTGGGTTCCTACAATGAGCAGTTCTTC,CASSFGSLGSYNEQFF
TRBV6-1,TRBD2,TRBJ2-1,-,TGTGCCAGCAGGGTACTAGCGGGAGATATCAATGAGCAGTTCTTC,CASRVLAGDINEQFF
TRBV5-1,TRBD1,TRBJ2-7,-,TGCGCCAGCAGCCGGGACAGCGCGATATACGAGCAGTACTTC,CASSRDSAIYEQYF
TRBV27,TRBD1,TRBJ1-5,-,TGTGCCAGCAGTCTAACCGGGACAGGCTTCAATCAGCCCCAGCATTTT,CASSLTGTGFNQPQHF
TRBV29-1,TRBD2,TRBJ2-1,-,TGCAGCTTGGTTGCGGGAGAACCCTACAATGAGCAGTTCTTC,CSLVAGEPYNEQFF
TRBV18,-,TRBJ1-2,-,TGTGCCAGCTCATATTCCCAGGGAGGCGACTATGGCTACACCTTC,CASSYSQGGDYGYTF
TRBV7-9,-,TRBJ1-6,-,TGTGCCAGCAGCTTAGAACAGGGCGGTTCACCCCTCCACTTT,CASSLEQGGSPLHF
TRBV7-2,-,TRBJ2-3,once,TGTGCCAGCAGCTTAGAGGGAGGAAAGAATACGCAGTATTTT,CASSLEGGKNTQYF
TRBV6-6,TRBD1,TRBJ2-7,-,TGTGCCAGCAGTACGGCCCGGGACAGGGGATCCTACGAGCAGTACTTC,CASSTARDRGSYEQYF
TRBV7-8,TRBD2,TRBJ2-2,-,TGTGCCAGCAGCCAGACGGGGACTAGCTATTCCGGGGAGCTGTTTTTT,CASSQTGTSYSGELFF
TRBV6-1,-,TRBJ1-3,-,TGTGCCAGCAGTGTAGGGGGTGGAAACACCATATATTTT,CASSVGGGNTIYF
TRBV5-1,-,TRBJ2-1,-,TGCGCCAGCAGCGGGGAGCCGGGCGATGAGCAGTTCTTC,CASSGEPGDEQFF
TRBV6-5,-,TRBJ2-5,-,TGTGCCAGCAGTTTGCGGAACCAAGAGACCCAGTACTTC,CASSLRNQETQYF
TRBV5-6,-,TRBJ2-3,-,TGTGCCAGCAGCTTGGTCGGTAGCGGTGATACGCAGTATTTT,CASSLVGSGDTQYF
TRBV6-1,-,TRBJ1-1,-,TGTGCCAGCAGTGTCCACTTAAACCCTGAAGCTTTCTTT,CASSVHLNPEAFF
TRBV9,TRBD2,TRBJ2-5,-,TGTGCCAGCAGCGTAGGGCTGCGGGAGGGCCAAGAGACCCAGTACTTC,CASSVGLREGQETQYF
TRBV11-2,-,TRBJ2-7,-,TGTGCCAGCAGCTCCGCCGCGGTAGGTTCCTACGAGCAGTACTTC,CASSSAAVGSYEQYF
TRBV7-3,-,TRBJ1-2,-,TGTGCCAGCAGCTTAACCGGGGGGCTCAACTATGGCTACACCTTC,CASSLTGGLNYGYTF
TRBV30,-,TRBJ1-2,-,TGTGCCTGGAGGGCCCTCGGAGGCTATGGCTACACCTTC,CAWRALGGYGYTF
TRBV30,-,TRBJ1-1,-,TGTGCCTGGAGCTTGGGGCAGGCAGCGCTTGAAGCTTTCTTT,CAWSLGQAALEAFF
TRBV7-7,TRBD1,TRBJ2-7,-,TGTGCTAGCAGCAGAGGACAGGGGAGCGACGAGCAGTACTTC,CASSRGQGSDEQYF
TRBV27,TRBD2,TRBJ2-5,-,TGTGCCAGCAGTACTGGGGAGCGGGGCCAAGAGACCCAGTACTTC,CASSTGERGQETQYF
TRBV6-5,-,TRBJ2-1,-,TGTGCCAGCAGTTATATCCTCCCAGGGGATGAGCAGTTCTTC,CASSYILPGDEQFF
TRBV2,TRBD2,TRBJ2-7,-,TGTGCCAGGACTAGCGGGAGGGCTAAACCCTACGAGCAGTACTTC,CARTSGRAKPYEQYF
TRBV7-9,-,TRBJ2-3,once,TGTGCCAGCAGCTTAGAATCCCAGGCCACAGATACGCAGTATTTT,CASSLESQATDTQYF
TRBV6-1,TRBD1,TRBJ1-1,-,TGTGCCAGCAAAAAGGGACAGGGAAACACTGAAGCTTTCTTT,CASKKGQGNTEAFF
TRBV2,-,TRBJ2-7,-,TGTGCCAGCAGTGTGCCCAGGGTCGTCTACGAGCAGTACTTC,CASSVPRVVYEQYF
TRBV6-5,TRBD2,TRBJ2-1,once,TGTGCCAGCAGTAGGGAGGGAGGTCGAGACGATGAGCAGTTCTTC,CASSREGGRDDEQFF